Each of the 2 T cell receptor beta chains below was sequenced from the same sample in a study of cytomegalovirus exposure and HLA in healthy donors (dated by TCRdb to 2017 to 2019). Library generation was performed with the immunoSEQ multiplex PCR assay. The multiplex PCR relied on a mix of 60 forward primers for TCR Vbeta segments and 13 reverse primers for TCR Jbeta segments. This is the immuneACCESS table as TCRdb keeps it, with only in-frame sequences that have V and J called. A part of the clones is gone; compared with another copy, unresolved V genes explain less than half, and the rest is unexplained. Here the sample has more than 140,000 clones; approximately 82% occur a single time. More than 2.5% of the sample goes to the ten largest clones. The sequenced sample consisted of PBMCs. Every receptor here comes from a middle-aged man in good health and CMV-seronegative.

V and J are TRBV29-1 and TRBJ1-4; tentatively, D is TRBD1 (5 bases). The length of the CDR3 is 13 residues. V was shortened by 4 bases and J by 8 bases, with 14 bases between the two germline ends. Germline lookup yields CDR1 SQVTM and CDR2 ANQGSEA. The CDR3 is CSVARVDSEKLFF. The CDR3 nucleotides are TGCAGCGTTGCCAGGGTTGATAGCGAAAAACTGTTTTTT.

V and J are TRBV5-6 and TRBJ1-6; D might be TRBD1 (5 bases). The CDR3 length is 17 residues. The germline V gene encodes CDR1 SGHDT and CDR2 YYEEEE. With 4 bases removed from V and 3 bases from J, the gap between germline ends came to 17 bases. The CDR3 reads CASSPWRGGGYNSPLHF. CDR3 bases: TGTGCCAGCAGCCCCTGGCGGGGCGGCGGCTATAATTCACCCCTCCACTTT.